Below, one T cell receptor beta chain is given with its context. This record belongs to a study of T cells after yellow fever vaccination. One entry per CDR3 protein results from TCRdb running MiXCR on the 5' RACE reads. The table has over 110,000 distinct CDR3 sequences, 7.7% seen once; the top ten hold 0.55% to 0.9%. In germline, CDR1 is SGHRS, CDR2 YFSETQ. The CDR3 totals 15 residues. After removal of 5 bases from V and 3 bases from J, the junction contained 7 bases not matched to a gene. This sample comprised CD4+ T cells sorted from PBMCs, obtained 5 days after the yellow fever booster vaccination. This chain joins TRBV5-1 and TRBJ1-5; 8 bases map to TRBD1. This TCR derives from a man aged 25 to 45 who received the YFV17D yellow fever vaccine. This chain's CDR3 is CASRPETGDNQPQHF. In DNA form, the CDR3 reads TGCGCCAGCAGACCTGAGACAGGGGACAATCAGCCCCAGCATTTT.